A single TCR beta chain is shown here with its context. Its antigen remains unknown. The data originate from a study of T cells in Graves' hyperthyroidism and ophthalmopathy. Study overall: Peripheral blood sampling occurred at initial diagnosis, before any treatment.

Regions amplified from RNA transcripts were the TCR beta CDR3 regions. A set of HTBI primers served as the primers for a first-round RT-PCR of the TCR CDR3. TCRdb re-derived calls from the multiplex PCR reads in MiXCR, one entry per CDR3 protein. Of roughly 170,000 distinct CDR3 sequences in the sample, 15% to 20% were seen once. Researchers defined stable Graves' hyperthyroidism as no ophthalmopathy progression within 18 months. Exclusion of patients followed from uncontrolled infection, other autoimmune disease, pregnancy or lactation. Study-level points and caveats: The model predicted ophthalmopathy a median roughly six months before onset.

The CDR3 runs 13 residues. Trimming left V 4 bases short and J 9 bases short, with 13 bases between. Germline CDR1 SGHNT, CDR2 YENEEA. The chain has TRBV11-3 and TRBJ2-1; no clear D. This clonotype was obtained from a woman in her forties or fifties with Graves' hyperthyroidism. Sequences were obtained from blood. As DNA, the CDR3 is TGTGCCAGCAGCTCCGGACGTCGAGGTGAGCAGTTCTTC. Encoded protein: CASSSGRRGEQFF. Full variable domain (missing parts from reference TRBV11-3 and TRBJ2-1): EAGVVQSPRYKIIEKKQPVAFWCNPISGHNTLYWYLQNLGQGPELLIRYENEEAVDDSQLPKDRFSAERLKGVDSTLKIQPAELGDSAVYLCASSSGRRGEQFFGPGTRLTVL.